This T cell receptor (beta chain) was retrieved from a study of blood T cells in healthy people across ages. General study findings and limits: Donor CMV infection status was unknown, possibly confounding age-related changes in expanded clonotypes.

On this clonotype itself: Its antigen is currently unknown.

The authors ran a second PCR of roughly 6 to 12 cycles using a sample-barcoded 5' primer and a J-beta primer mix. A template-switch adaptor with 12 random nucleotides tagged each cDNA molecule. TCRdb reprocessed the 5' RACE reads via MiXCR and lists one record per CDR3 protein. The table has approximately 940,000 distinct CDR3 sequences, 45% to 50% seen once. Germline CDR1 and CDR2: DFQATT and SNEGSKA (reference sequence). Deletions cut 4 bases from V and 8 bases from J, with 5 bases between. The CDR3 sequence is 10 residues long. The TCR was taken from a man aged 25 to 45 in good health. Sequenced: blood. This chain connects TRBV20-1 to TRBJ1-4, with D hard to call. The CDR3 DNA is TGCAGTGCTAACCAAGAAAAACTGTTTTTT. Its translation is CSANQEKLFF.